Only one count was recorded for the clone carrying this T cell receptor beta chain. Its cognate antigen is unknown. This entry belongs to a study of Ad26.COV2.S vaccination and SARS-CoV-2 variants. Study at large: Ad26.COV2.S shots went into the muscle once or twice, 56 days apart.

Treatment described: around 19 received Ad26.COV2.S at low or high dose, single or two shots; 5 received placebo; per-sample allocation not given. Sample collection was performed on day 63 after the first vaccine or placebo injection. The V segment lost 7 bases and the J segment 2 bases; nucleotides outside the gene matches: 8. Germline V gene data show CDR1 as LNHDA and CDR2 as SQIVND (reference sequence). This CDR3 is 16 amino acids long. The data were produced by immunoSEQ multiplex PCR, yet TCRdb's version contains in-frame clones alone and is incomplete. The data show 400,000 to 500,000 clones, 89% seen once. Study-level results: Spike-specific CD8+ and CD4+ T cell responses reportedly showed substantial breadth after vaccination.

The sample consisted of peripheral blood, taken in a trial of Ad26.COV2.S vaccine versus placebo. The chain has TRBV19 and TRBJ2-3, with 11 positions matching TRBD2. The sequence came from a person between 18 and 60 years old who received the Ad26.COV2.S COVID-19 vaccine or a placebo. Here the CDR3 DNA reads TGTGCCAGTATCCCGACTAGCGGGGTAAACACAGATACGCAGTATTTT. It encodes CASIPTSGVNTDTQYF.